This T cell receptor beta chain was obtained from a study of CD8 T cells in ankylosing spondylitis. Study-wide points: Ankylosing spondylitis blood seemed to carry a telltale TCR beta motif made of roughly eight highly homologous variants.

This clonotype occurred a few times. The target antigen is unknown. TCRdb passed the 5' RACE reads through MiXCR, listing each CDR3 protein once. The repertoire has under 850,000 distinct CDR3 sequences, under 20% of them found once; the top ten carry around 19%. The sample consisted of blood, either unsorted or a sorted T cell fraction (not recorded which). This clonotype was obtained from a male donor with ankylosing spondylitis.

The CDR3 DNA sequence: TGTGCCAGCAGCTTGACAAAGGAGGAGACCCAGTACTTC. Residues: CASSLTKEETQYF. The chain recombines TRBV7-3 with TRBJ2-5; D gene ambiguous. With 3 bases removed from V and 5 bases from J, the gap between germline ends came to 10 bases. The germline gives CDR1 SGHTA, CDR2 FQGTGA. The CDR3 spans 13 residues.